The rows below give T cell receptor beta chains drawn from one sample of a study of T cells in Graves' hyperthyroidism and ophthalmopathy. TCRdb re-derived calls from the multiplex PCR reads in MiXCR, one entry per CDR3 protein. Among hundreds of thousands of distinct CDR3 sequences, 14% to 15% were seen once, and the ten largest hold less than 15%. Sequencing was performed on blood. These receptors were taken from a man aged 18 to 35 with Graves' ophthalmopathy. The CDR3 runs from the conserved cysteine through the conserved F or W. D genes are given only for firm matches. Clone sizes are given selectively: once, few, many, or a class where the clone is expanded.

J gene: TRBJ2-6; clone size: many; D gene: -; V gene: TRBV11-2; CDR3 protein: CASSLDRSEFLSGANVLTF; CDR3 DNA: TGTGCCAGCAGCTTAGATCGCTCTGAATTCCTTTCTGGGGCCAACGTCCTGACTTTC
J gene: TRBJ2-1; clone size: -; D gene: TRBD2; V gene: TRBV20-1; CDR3 protein: CSASTGATSGRSSYNEQFF; CDR3 DNA: TGCAGTGCTAGCACAGGGGCAACTAGCGGGAGGAGCTCCTACAATGAGCAGTTCTTC
J gene: TRBJ2-1; clone size: -; D gene: -; V gene: TRBV9; CDR3 protein: CASSVGSGLFVGEQFF; CDR3 DNA: TGTGCCAGCAGCGTAGGGTCGGGGCTCTTCGTGGGTGAGCAGTTCTTC
J gene: TRBJ2-1; clone size: few; D gene: TRBD2; V gene: TRBV4-1; CDR3 protein: CASSQDRYGGSSYNEQFF; CDR3 DNA: TGCGCCAGCAGCCAAGATAGGTACGGCGGGAGCTCCTACAATGAGCAGTTCTTC
J gene: TRBJ1-1; clone size: many; D gene: TRBD1; V gene: TRBV12-3/TRBV12-4; CDR3 protein: CASSLGTGTEAFF; CDR3 DNA: TGTGCCAGCAGCCTAGGGACAGGCACTGAAGCTTTCTTT
J gene: TRBJ1-5; clone size: many; D gene: -; V gene: TRBV28; CDR3 protein: CASNLISFGARSNQPQHF; CDR3 DNA: TGTGCCAGCAATCTGATATCGTTTGGGGCCCGTAGCAATCAGCCCCAGCATTTT
J gene: TRBJ2-3; clone size: many; D gene: -; V gene: TRBV20-1; CDR3 protein: CSANRVTDTQYF; CDR3 DNA: TGCAGTGCTAACAGGGTCACAGATACGCAGTATTTT
J gene: TRBJ2-5; clone size: many; D gene: -; V gene: TRBV11-2; CDR3 protein: CASSLGQTQYF; CDR3 DNA: TGTGCCAGCAGCTTAGGTCAGACCCAGTACTTC
J gene: TRBJ2-2; clone size: -; D gene: -; V gene: TRBV3-1; CDR3 protein: CASSRQGDNTGELFF; CDR3 DNA: TGTGCCAGCAGCCGGCAGGGAGACAACACCGGGGAGCTGTTTTTT
J gene: TRBJ2-1; clone size: -; D gene: -; V gene: TRBV20-1; CDR3 protein: CSAPGGVRNEQFF; CDR3 DNA: TGCAGTGCACCCGGGGGCGTCCGCAATGAGCAGTTCTTC
J gene: TRBJ1-2; clone size: many; D gene: -; V gene: TRBV7-9; CDR3 protein: CASSFTVLSQLHGYTF; CDR3 DNA: TGTGCCAGCAGCTTTACAGTATTGTCCCAATTGCATGGCTACACCTTC
J gene: TRBJ2-1; clone size: many; D gene: TRBD2; V gene: TRBV12-3/TRBV12-4; CDR3 protein: CASSLLAGGHNEQFF; CDR3 DNA: TGTGCCAGCAGTTTATTAGCGGGGGGCCACAATGAGCAGTTCTTC
J gene: TRBJ1-3; clone size: many; D gene: -; V gene: TRBV5-1; CDR3 protein: CASSWRYGGPGSGNTIYF; CDR3 DNA: TGCGCCAGCAGCTGGAGATACGGGGGACCTGGTTCTGGAAACACCATATATTTT
J gene: TRBJ2-1; clone size: many; D gene: -; V gene: TRBV7-3; CDR3 protein: CASSLTGGGARNEQFF; CDR3 DNA: TGTGCCAGCAGCTTAACGGGAGGGGGCGCGCGGAATGAGCAGTTCTTC
J gene: TRBJ1-3; clone size: many; D gene: TRBD1; V gene: TRBV7-9; CDR3 protein: CASSLATGPGNTIYF; CDR3 DNA: TGTGCCAGCAGCTTAGCGACAGGGCCTGGAAACACCATATATTTT
J gene: TRBJ2-4; clone size: many; D gene: TRBD1; V gene: TRBV6-2/TRBV6-3; CDR3 protein: CASGTWTGKAKNIQYF; CDR3 DNA: TGTGCCAGCGGAACCTGGACAGGGAAGGCCAAAAACATTCAGTACTTC
J gene: TRBJ2-7; clone size: few; D gene: -; V gene: TRBV5-8; CDR3 protein: CASSFDRSNYEQYF; CDR3 DNA: TGTGCCAGCAGCTTTGACAGGAGCAATTACGAGCAGTACTTC
J gene: TRBJ2-7; clone size: -; D gene: TRBD2; V gene: TRBV9; CDR3 protein: CASSARDYSYEQYF; CDR3 DNA: TGTGCCAGCAGCGCCCGGGACTACTCCTACGAGCAGTACTTC
J gene: TRBJ1-1; clone size: many; D gene: -; V gene: TRBV30; CDR3 protein: CAWSRAGVSDTEAFF; CDR3 DNA: TGTGCCTGGAGCAGGGCCGGCGTCTCTGACACTGAAGCTTTCTTT
J gene: TRBJ2-7; clone size: -; D gene: -; V gene: TRBV11-2; CDR3 protein: CASSQDKKAPISEQYF; CDR3 DNA: TGTGCCAGCAGCCAAGATAAAAAGGCCCCCATTAGCGAGCAGTACTTC
J gene: TRBJ1-1; clone size: -; D gene: -; V gene: TRBV19; CDR3 protein: CASKWSADGNTEAFF; CDR3 DNA: TGTGCCAGTAAATGGTCCGCCGACGGGAACACTGAAGCTTTCTTT
J gene: TRBJ2-6; clone size: many; D gene: TRBD1; V gene: TRBV27; CDR3 protein: CASSALQGADGANVLTF; CDR3 DNA: TGTGCCAGCAGTGCCCTACAGGGGGCGGATGGGGCCAACGTCCTGACTTTC
J gene: TRBJ2-5; clone size: few; D gene: TRBD2; V gene: TRBV20-1; CDR3 protein: CSAPGLAEGSYF; CDR3 DNA: TGCAGTGCTCCGGGACTAGCGGAGGGCTCGTACTTC
J gene: TRBJ2-2; clone size: many; D gene: TRBD2; V gene: TRBV5-1; CDR3 protein: CASSLDAGAGELFF; CDR3 DNA: TGCGCCAGCAGCTTGGATGCGGGAGCCGGGGAGCTGTTTTTT
J gene: TRBJ2-1; clone size: many; D gene: TRBD2; V gene: TRBV12-3/TRBV12-4; CDR3 protein: CASRTGGPEEQFF; CDR3 DNA: TGTGCCAGCAGGACGGGAGGACCAGAGGAGCAGTTCTTC
J gene: TRBJ1-2; clone size: few; D gene: -; V gene: TRBV4-1; CDR3 protein: CASSQEQWSDYDYTF; CDR3 DNA: TGCGCCAGCAGCCAAGAACAGTGGAGTGACTATGACTACACCTTC
J gene: TRBJ2-1; clone size: many; D gene: -; V gene: TRBV15; CDR3 protein: CATSSTQFGVSYNEQFF; CDR3 DNA: TGTGCCACCAGCAGTACCCAGTTTGGGGTCTCCTACAATGAGCAGTTCTTC
J gene: TRBJ2-3; clone size: -; D gene: TRBD2; V gene: TRBV3-1; CDR3 protein: CASSRRLAGEAGTDTQYF; CDR3 DNA: TGTGCCAGCAGCAGACGACTAGCGGGAGAAGCCGGCACAGATACGCAGTATTTT
J gene: TRBJ2-7; clone size: many; D gene: TRBD1; V gene: TRBV11-3; CDR3 protein: CASSQTDRGSYEQYF; CDR3 DNA: TGTGCCAGCAGCCAAACGGACAGGGGCTCCTACGAGCAGTACTTC
J gene: TRBJ2-1; clone size: many; D gene: -; V gene: TRBV6-1; CDR3 protein: CASSPAASGNEQFF; CDR3 DNA: TGTGCCAGCAGCCCGGCGGCGTCTGGCAATGAGCAGTTCTTC
J gene: TRBJ1-1; clone size: many; D gene: -; V gene: TRBV11-2; CDR3 protein: CASSFLGGPEAFF; CDR3 DNA: TGTGCCAGCAGCTTTCTAGGGGGACCTGAAGCTTTCTTT
J gene: TRBJ1-2; clone size: many; D gene: -; V gene: TRBV6-5; CDR3 protein: CASSYSGGGVYGYTF; CDR3 DNA: TGTGCCAGCAGTTACTCTGGGGGGGGCGTCTATGGCTACACCTTC
J gene: TRBJ1-6; clone size: -; D gene: TRBD1; V gene: TRBV9; CDR3 protein: CASSLPGQGNSPLHF; CDR3 DNA: TGTGCCAGCAGCCTCCCGGGACAGGGTAATTCACCCCTCCACTTT
J gene: TRBJ2-7; clone size: many; D gene: TRBD1; V gene: TRBV6-2/TRBV6-3; CDR3 protein: CASTSRVDRGIGEQYF; CDR3 DNA: TGTGCCAGCACCTCCAGGGTCGACAGGGGCATCGGCGAGCAGTACTTC
J gene: TRBJ2-3; clone size: few; D gene: -; V gene: TRBV24-1; CDR3 protein: CATSSGVTDTQYF; CDR3 DNA: TGTGCCACCAGTTCAGGGGTCACAGATACGCAGTATTTT
J gene: TRBJ2-7; clone size: many; D gene: TRBD1; V gene: TRBV30; CDR3 protein: CALQPGQSSYEQYF; CDR3 DNA: TGTGCCTTACAACCGGGACAGAGCTCCTACGAGCAGTACTTC
J gene: TRBJ1-1; clone size: many; D gene: -; V gene: TRBV6-1; CDR3 protein: CASFRGADTEAFF; CDR3 DNA: TGTGCCAGCTTCCGGGGGGCGGACACTGAAGCTTTCTTT
J gene: TRBJ1-3; clone size: -; D gene: TRBD1; V gene: TRBV6-1; CDR3 protein: CASRAGTGGLGNTIYF; CDR3 DNA: TGTGCCAGCAGGGCCGGGACAGGGGGCCTTGGAAACACCATATATTTT
J gene: TRBJ1-3; clone size: -; D gene: -; V gene: TRBV6-2/TRBV6-3; CDR3 protein: CASSYLAPNSGNTIYF; CDR3 DNA: TGTGCCAGCAGTTATTTAGCACCCAACTCTGGAAACACCATATATTTT
J gene: TRBJ2-7; clone size: -; D gene: TRBD2; V gene: TRBV29-1; CDR3 protein: CSVRLAGGTSYEQYF; CDR3 DNA: TGCAGCGTGAGACTAGCGGGAGGGACCTCCTACGAGCAGTACTTC
J gene: TRBJ2-2; clone size: many; D gene: -; V gene: TRBV6-4; CDR3 protein: CASSESEDNTGELFF; CDR3 DNA: TGTGCCAGCAGTGAATCGGAGGACAACACCGGGGAGCTGTTTTTT
J gene: TRBJ2-1; clone size: few; D gene: -; V gene: TRBV5-8; CDR3 protein: CASSLENGYEQFF; CDR3 DNA: TGTGCCAGCAGCTTGGAGAACGGGTATGAGCAGTTCTTC
J gene: TRBJ2-1; clone size: few; D gene: TRBD2; V gene: TRBV27; CDR3 protein: CASRNFLAGHSGEQFF; CDR3 DNA: TGTGCCAGCAGAAATTTCCTAGCGGGCCACTCGGGTGAGCAGTTCTTC